These 28 T cell receptor beta chains originate from one sample sequenced in a study of cytomegalovirus exposure and HLA in healthy donors. The PCR used 60 Vbeta and 13 Jbeta primers. The method was immunoSEQ multiplex PCR; TCRdb's version includes in-frame clones alone and lacks a portion of them. Its table lists roughly 50,000 clones. Input material: PBMCs. All receptors derive from a female donor in good health and CMV-seronegative.

V gene TRBV7-9 combines with J gene TRBJ2-3; tentatively, D is TRBD1 (5 bases). Germline assignment: CDR1 SEHNR and CDR2 FQNEAQ (reference sequence). This CDR3 has 16 amino acids. The germline V and J ends were trimmed by 0 bases and 6 bases, with 16 bases remaining between them. CDR3 sequence: CASSLAGQDPGDTQYF. The DNA for the CDR3 is TGTGCCAGCAGCTTAGCGGGGCAAGACCCAGGGGATACGCAGTATTTT. The full variable domain, its missing parts supplied by reference TRBV7-9 and TRBJ2-3, is DTGVSQNPRHKITKRGQNVTFRCDPISEHNRLYWYRQTLGQGPEFLTYFQNEAQLEKSRLLSDRFSAERPKGSFSTLEIQRTEQGDSAMYLCASSLAGQDPGDTQYFGPGTRLTVL.

The V call is TRBV18, the J call TRBJ1-1; D call uncertain. The germline gives CDR1 KGHSH, CDR2 LQKENI. Trimming took 5 bases from V and 5 from J, leaving 15 bases between them. There are 14 residues in the CDR3. The CDR3 DNA reads as TGTGCCAGCTCATTCGGCCCTGAGGAAACTGAAGCTTTCTTT. Translated: CASSFGPEETEAFF.

The V call is TRBV6-1, the J call TRBJ2-7, with TRBD1 matching 7 bases. The CDR3 runs to 17 residues. Germline CDR1 is MNHNS and CDR2 is SASEGT. V shed 1 base, J shed 2 bases, and the junction held 11 bases outside the gene matches. CDR3 nucleotide sequence: TGTGCCAGCAGTGAAGTGGTCGGGACAGCTTTCACCTACGAGCAGTACTTC. Amino acid sequence: CASSEVVGTAFTYEQYF.

The rearrangement links TRBV19 to TRBJ2-7; 10 nucleotides agree with TRBD2. Germline V lookup: CDR1 LNHDA, CDR2 SQIVND (reference sequence). This CDR3 contains 13 residues. V gave up 5 bases and J gave up 5 bases; unmatched junction bases: 3. The CDR3 DNA follows: TGTGCCAGTAGTTCTCTAGCGGGAGACGAGCAGTACTTC. It codes for CASSSLAGDEQYF.

The rearrangement joins TRBV12-5 to TRBJ1-5; 9 positions agree with TRBD1. Per germline, CDR1 LGHNT and CDR2 FRNRAP. The V and J ends lost 1 base and 3 bases, in that order; junction bases with no gene match: 10. The CDR3 spans 18 residues. CDR3 sequence reads: CASGLEGQGVGNNQPQHF. For the CDR3, the DNA is TGTGCTAGTGGTTTGGAGGGACAGGGTGTGGGGAACAATCAGCCCCAGCATTTT.

This chain joins TRBV6-1 and TRBJ2-7, with 10 nucleotides matching TRBD1. This CDR3 has 16 amino acids. The V gene end was trimmed by 4 bases and the J gene end by 2 bases; junction bases not matched to a gene: 8. Germline assignment: CDR1 MNHNS and CDR2 SASEGT. The CDR3 sequence is CASSVGQGDYTYEQYF. Here the CDR3 DNA reads TGTGCCAGCAGTGTCGGACAGGGGGACTATACCTACGAGCAGTACTTC.

The chain carries TRBV9 and TRBJ1-1; D gene unclear. Germline values: CDR1 SGDLS, CDR2 YYNGEE. V was cut by 0 bases and J by 0 bases, with 9 bases left in between. The CDR3 covers 15 residues. The CDR3 DNA follows: TGTGCCAGCAGCGTAGAAGCAGCGATGAACACTGAAGCTTTCTTT. The encoded protein is CASSVEAAMNTEAFF.

This chain connects TRBV19 to TRBJ1-2; 10 bases agree with TRBD1. Looked up from germline, CDR1 is LNHDA and CDR2 is SQIVND (reference sequence). CDR3 size: 17 residues. The junction had 14 bases not matched to a gene; V was cut back by 6 bases and J by 4 bases. The CDR3 reads CASSRGQGRVISYGYTF. The CDR3 DNA is TGTGCCAGTAGCCGGGGACAGGGGAGAGTGATTAGCTATGGCTACACCTTC.

The genes are TRBV6-1 and TRBJ2-1, with no clear D. The CDR3 runs to 15 residues. Trimming left V 3 bases short and J 5 bases short, with 14 bases between. CDR1 and CDR2 (germline): MNHNS, SASEGT. The CDR3: CASSESRMLDNEQFF. For the CDR3, the DNA is TGTGCCAGCAGTGAGAGTCGAATGCTCGACAATGAGCAGTTCTTC.

This chain links TRBV6-5 with TRBJ1-2; the match to TRBD1 covers 7 bases. The V and J ends lost 3 bases and 4 bases, in that order; junction bases with no gene match: 8. The germline V gene has CDR1 MNHEY and CDR2 SVGAGI. The CDR3 length is 15 residues. In nucleotides, the CDR3 is TGTGCCAGCAGTTATTACAGGGGAAGAAGCTATGGCTACACCTTC. As protein: CASSYYRGRSYGYTF.

The chain uses TRBV7-6 and TRBJ1-3; 7 nucleotides match TRBD1. V lost 3 bases to trimming and J lost 7 bases; unmatched junction nucleotides: 6. The germline CDR1 and CDR2 sequences are SGHVS and FNYEAQ. The CDR3 is 14 amino acids. The CDR3 DNA reads as TGTGCCAGCAGCTTGGGAACAGGGGTTAACACCATATATTTT. Translated, it gives CASSLGTGVNTIYF.

V and J are TRBV30 and TRBJ2-1; D ambiguous. Trimming shortened V by 1 base and J by 7 bases, and 11 bases separated the two germline ends. CDR3 length: 13 residues. CDR1 GTSNPN and CDR2 SVGIG come from the germline V gene (reference sequence). CDR3 in DNA: TGTGCCTGGAGTGGCCCCCCCGGTAATGAGCAGTTCTTC. It yields the protein CAWSGPPGNEQFF.

This chain joins TRBV5-4 and TRBJ1-1; 7 nucleotides agree with TRBD1. This CDR3 contains 14 residues. With V trimmed by 1 base and J by 2 bases, 2 bases remained unmatched. Looked up from germline, CDR1 is SGHNT and CDR2 is YYREEE (reference sequence). CDR3 nucleotides: TGTGCCAGCAGCTTGAGGGGGCCCAACACTGAAGCTTTCTTT. It is translated as CASSLRGPNTEAFF.

The rearrangement joins TRBV28 to TRBJ1-4, with TRBD1 matching 7 bases. The germline gives CDR1 MDHEN, CDR2 SYDVKM. This CDR3 is 15 amino acids long. Unmatched junction bases numbered 6, after V lost 4 bases and J lost 4 bases. CDR3 sequence reads: CASSSRGPGNEKLFF. For the CDR3, the DNA is TGTGCCAGCAGTTCTAGGGGGCCGGGTAATGAAAAACTGTTTTTT.

V gene TRBV29-1 combines with J gene TRBJ2-1, with 8 bases aligning to TRBD2. The CDR3 is 16 amino acids. Germline values: CDR1 SQVTM, CDR2 ANQGSEA. V lost 4 bases, J lost 8 bases, and 16 bases stayed unmatched. The CDR3 loop reads CSVVPGGPSGFDEQFF. CDR3 nucleotide sequence: TGCAGCGTTGTTCCGGGGGGGCCTTCTGGTTTTGATGAGCAGTTCTTC.

The chain combines TRBV7-8 with TRBJ1-1; 9 bases align to TRBD1. The germline V gene has CDR1 SGHVS and CDR2 FQNEAQ. The CDR3 loop spans 13 amino acids. Trimming took 6 bases from V and 7 from J; bases not matched to a gene: 6. CDR3 protein: CASSRDRGVEAFF. Written as DNA, the CDR3 is TGTGCCAGCAGTCGAGACAGGGGGGTTGAAGCTTTCTTT.

V usage is TRBV7-9 and J usage is TRBJ1-2, with TRBD1 as a possible D gene (5 bases). The CDR3 contains 14 residues. The V end lost 0 bases, the J end lost 2 bases, and 7 bases lay between the germline ends. Germline V gene sequence: CDR1 SEHNR, CDR2 FQNEAQ (reference sequence). Here the CDR3 DNA reads TGTGCCAGCAGCTTAGCGTCAGGGAACTATGGCTACACCTTC. This sequence encodes CASSLASGNYGYTF.

V gene TRBV4-1 combines with J gene TRBJ1-2; TRBD1 matches 7 bases. After removal of 3 bases from V and 6 bases from J, the junction contained 10 bases not matched to a gene. CDR3 length equals 15 residues. CDR1 is MGHRA and CDR2 is YSYEKL in the germline V gene. The CDR3 spells CASSHNYRQGDGYTF. As DNA, the CDR3 is TGCGCCAGCAGCCATAACTACAGACAGGGCGATGGCTACACCTTC.

The V and J genes are TRBV2 and TRBJ2-6; a possible D gene is TRBD2 (6 bases). Deletions cut 4 bases from V and 4 bases from J, with 8 bases between. The CDR3 is made up of 14 amino acids. The germline CDR1 and CDR2 sequences are SNHLY and FYNNEI. CDR3 bases: TGTGCCAGCAGTGTCGGGGGAGGGGCCAACGTCCTGACTTTC. Encoded protein: CASSVGGGANVLTF. The whole variable domain, remainder taken from reference TRBV2 and TRBJ2-6, is EPEVTQTPSHQVTQMGQEVILRCVPISNHLYFYWYRQILGQKVEFLVSFYNNEISEKSEIFDDQFSVERPDGSNFTLKIRSTKLEDSAMYFCASSVGGGANVLTFGAGSRLTVL.

The chain uses TRBV6-1 and TRBJ2-7, with D unresolved. Germline values: CDR1 MNHNS, CDR2 SASEGT. This CDR3 region has 13 residues. Trimming left V 11 bases short and J 4 bases short, with 18 bases between. CDR3 bases: TGTGCCCTCGCCACGGGTATGGAGTACGAGCAGTACTTC. Translating it yields CALATGMEYEQYF.

This chain connects TRBV29-1 to TRBJ1-1; 9 nucleotides align to TRBD1. The CDR3 contains 16 residues. The germline V gene encodes CDR1 SQVTM and CDR2 ANQGSEA. The ends lost 5 bases at V and 5 bases at J; junction bases unmatched: 15. CDR3 amino acids: CSVYRDRDSLGTEAFF. The CDR3 coding sequence is TGCAGCGTTTACCGGGACAGGGACTCTTTGGGGACTGAAGCTTTCTTT.

This clone is medium-sized (0.01 to 0.1%) by frequency. The CDR3 protein is CATSGYRGQPEAFF. CDR3 in DNA: TGTGCCACCAGCGGTTACAGGGGGCAACCTGAAGCTTTCTTT. The chain is built from TRBV15 and TRBJ1-1, with 9 bases aligning to TRBD1. CDR1 and CDR2 (germline): LNHNV, YYDKDF (reference sequence). V trimming: 5 bases; J trimming: 6 bases; junction bases outside the gene matches: 7. The CDR3 runs to 14 residues.

CDR3 sequence: CASSEQQTGHYGYTF. CDR3 DNA: TGTGCCAGCAGTGAGCAGCAGACAGGACACTATGGCTACACCTTC. The chain recombines TRBV2 with TRBJ1-2; D perhaps matches TRBD1 (6 bases). With 3 bases removed from V and 3 bases from J, the gap between germline ends came to 14 bases. From germline, CDR1 is SNHLY and CDR2 FYNNEI. The CDR3 is made up of 15 amino acids.

The chain's CDR3 is CASSPAGPGQPQHF. CDR3 sequence (DNA): TGTGCCAGCAGCCCCGCAGGCCCTGGTCAGCCCCAGCATTTT. This rearrangement joins TRBV9 to TRBJ1-5; D remains unclear. The V gene lost 4 bases and the J gene lost 6 bases, with 14 bases spanning the gap. Germline V gene lookup returns CDR1 SGDLS and CDR2 YYNGEE. The CDR3 runs 14 residues. The full variable domain, in which reference TRBV9 and TRBJ1-5 provide the parts outside the CDR3, is DSGVTQTPKHLITATGQRVTLRCSPRSGDLSVYWYQQSLDQGLQFLIQYYNGEERAKGNILERFSAQQFPDLHSELNLSSLELGDSALYFCASSPAGPGQPQHFGDGTRLSIL.

The chain employs TRBV5-1 and TRBJ2-1, with D unresolved. V was trimmed by 4 bases and J by 6 bases, leaving 14 bases between them. Germline lookup yields CDR1 SGHRS and CDR2 YFSETQ. The CDR3 covers 14 residues. The CDR3 DNA follows: TGCGCCAGCAGCCGCCTGGCAGGATCCAATGAGCAGTTCTTC. As protein: CASSRLAGSNEQFF.

The J gene is TRBJ2-5, the V gene TRBV30; 7 nucleotides line up with TRBD2. Germline CDR1 reads GTSNPN; CDR2 reads SVGIG (reference sequence). The junction had 7 bases not matched to a gene; V was cut back by 3 bases and J by 6 bases. The CDR3 has 13 residues. The CDR3 sequence: CAWSATGGQTQYF. In nucleotides, the CDR3 is TGTGCCTGGAGCGCCACGGGGGGACAGACCCAGTACTTC.

The chain links TRBV15 to TRBJ1-5, with 8 bases fitting TRBD1. Trimming at V came to 3 bases and at J to 3 bases, leaving 7 bases not matched to a gene. The CDR3 contains 16 residues. Germline values: CDR1 LNHNV, CDR2 YYDKDF (reference sequence). CDR3 region: CATSRATGAPNQPQHF. CDR3 sequence (DNA): TGTGCCACCAGCAGGGCGACAGGGGCCCCCAATCAGCCCCAGCATTTT.

With regard to this clone: Relative to the germline gene, one junction end is altered; a read error may explain this. The rearrangement uses TRBV2 and TRBJ2-1, with a possible D match to TRBD1 (6 bases). The CDR3 sequence is 12 residues long. The V gene's germline CDR1 is SNHLY and CDR2 FYNNEI. CDR3 in amino acids: CGWDKGFNEQFF. CDR3 DNA: TGCGGGTGGGACAAGGGCTTCAATGAGCAGTTCTTC.